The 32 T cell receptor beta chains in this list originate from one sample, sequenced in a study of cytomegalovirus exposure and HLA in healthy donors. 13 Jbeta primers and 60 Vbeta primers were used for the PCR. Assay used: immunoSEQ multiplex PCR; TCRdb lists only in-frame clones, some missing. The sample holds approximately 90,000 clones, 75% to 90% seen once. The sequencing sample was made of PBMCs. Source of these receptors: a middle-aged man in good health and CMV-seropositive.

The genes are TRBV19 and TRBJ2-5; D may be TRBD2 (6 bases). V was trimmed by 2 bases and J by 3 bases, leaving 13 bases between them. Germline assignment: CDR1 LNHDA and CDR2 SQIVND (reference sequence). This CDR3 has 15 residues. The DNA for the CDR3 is TGTGCCAGTAGTATACATGGGACTTTGAAAGAGACCCAGTACTTC. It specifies CASSIHGTLKETQYF.

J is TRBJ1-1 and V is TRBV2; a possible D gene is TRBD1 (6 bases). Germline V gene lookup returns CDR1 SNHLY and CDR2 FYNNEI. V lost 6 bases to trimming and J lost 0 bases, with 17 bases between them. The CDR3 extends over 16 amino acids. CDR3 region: CASSFRDTTMNTEAFF. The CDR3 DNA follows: TGTGCCAGCAGCTTCCGGGACACTACAATGAACACTGAAGCTTTCTTT.

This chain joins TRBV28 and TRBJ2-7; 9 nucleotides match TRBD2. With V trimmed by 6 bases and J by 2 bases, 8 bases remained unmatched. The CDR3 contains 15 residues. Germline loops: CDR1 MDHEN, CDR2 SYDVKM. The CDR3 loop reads CASRSQAGGAYEQYF. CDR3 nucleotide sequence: TGTGCCAGCAGATCCCAAGCGGGAGGAGCCTACGAGCAGTACTTC.

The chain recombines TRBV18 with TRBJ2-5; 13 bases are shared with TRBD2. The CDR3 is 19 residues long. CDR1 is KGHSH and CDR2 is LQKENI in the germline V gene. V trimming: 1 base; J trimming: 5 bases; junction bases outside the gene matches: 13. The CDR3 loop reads CASSPRTSGGRVILETQYF. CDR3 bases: TGTGCCAGCTCACCACGGACTAGCGGGGGCAGGGTTATTTTGGAGACCCAGTACTTC.

The CDR3 loop reads CASSADRAQPQHF. Here the CDR3 DNA reads TGTGCCAGCAGCGCAGACAGGGCTCAGCCCCAGCATTTT. The chain combines TRBV6-5 with TRBJ1-5; TRBD1 aligns across 7 bases. V lost 6 bases and J lost 6; bases outside the gene matches: 5. The germline V gene has CDR1 MNHEY and CDR2 SVGAGI. The CDR3 has 13 amino acids.

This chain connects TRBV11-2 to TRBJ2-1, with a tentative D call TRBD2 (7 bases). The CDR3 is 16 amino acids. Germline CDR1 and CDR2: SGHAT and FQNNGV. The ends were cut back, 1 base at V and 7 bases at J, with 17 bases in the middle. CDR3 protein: CASSLVSAGALNEQFF. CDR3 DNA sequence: TGTGCCAGCAGCTTAGTTTCCGCGGGGGCGTTAAATGAGCAGTTCTTC. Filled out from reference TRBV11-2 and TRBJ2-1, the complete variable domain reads EAGVAQSPRYKIIEKRQSVAFWCNPISGHATLYWYQQILGQGPKLLIQFQNNGVVDDSQLPKDRFSAERLKGVDSTLKIQPAKLEDSAVYLCASSLVSAGALNEQFFGPGTRLTVL.

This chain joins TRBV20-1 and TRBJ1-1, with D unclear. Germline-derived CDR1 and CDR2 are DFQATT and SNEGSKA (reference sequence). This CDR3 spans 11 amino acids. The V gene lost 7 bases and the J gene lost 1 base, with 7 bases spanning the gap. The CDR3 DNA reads TGCAGTGTACAGAAGAACACTGAAGCTTTCTTT. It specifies CSVQKNTEAFF.

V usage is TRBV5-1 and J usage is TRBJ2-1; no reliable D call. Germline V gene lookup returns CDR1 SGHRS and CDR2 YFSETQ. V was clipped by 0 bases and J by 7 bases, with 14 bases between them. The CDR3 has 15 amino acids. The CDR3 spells CASSLVSPKLNEQFF. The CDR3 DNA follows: TGCGCCAGCAGCTTGGTTAGCCCCAAGTTAAATGAGCAGTTCTTC.

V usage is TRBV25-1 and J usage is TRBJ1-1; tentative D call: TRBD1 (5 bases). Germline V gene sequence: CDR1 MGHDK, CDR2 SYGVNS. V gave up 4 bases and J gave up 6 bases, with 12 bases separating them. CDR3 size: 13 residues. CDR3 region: CASSVVIGAEAFF. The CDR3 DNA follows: TGTGCCAGCAGTGTAGTCATAGGGGCTGAAGCTTTCTTT.

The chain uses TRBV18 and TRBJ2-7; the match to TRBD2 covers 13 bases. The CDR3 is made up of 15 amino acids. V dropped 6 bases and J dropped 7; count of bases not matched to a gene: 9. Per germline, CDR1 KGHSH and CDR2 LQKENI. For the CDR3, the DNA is TGTGCCAGCTCTCGATGGACTAGCGGGAGCGGGGAGCAGTACTTC. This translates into CASSRWTSGSGEQYF. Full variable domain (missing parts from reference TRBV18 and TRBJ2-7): NAGVMQNPRHLVRRRGQEARLRCSPMKGHSHVYWYRQLPEEGLKFMVYLQKENIIDESGMPKERFSAEFPKEGPSILRIQQVVRGDSAAYFCASSRWTSGSGEQYFGPGTRLTVT.

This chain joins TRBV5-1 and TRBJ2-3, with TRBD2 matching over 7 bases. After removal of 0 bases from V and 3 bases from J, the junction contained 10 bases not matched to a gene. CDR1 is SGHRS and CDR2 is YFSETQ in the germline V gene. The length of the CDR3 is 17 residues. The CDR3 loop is CASSLGTFAGVTDTQYF. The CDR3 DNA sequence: TGCGCCAGCAGCTTGGGCACCTTTGCGGGAGTAACAGATACGCAGTATTTT.

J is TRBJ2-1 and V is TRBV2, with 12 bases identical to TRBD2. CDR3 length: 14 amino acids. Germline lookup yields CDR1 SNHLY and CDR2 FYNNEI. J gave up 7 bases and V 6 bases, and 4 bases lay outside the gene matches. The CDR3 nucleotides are TGTGCCAGCAGGCTAGCGGGAGGGGCGAATGAGCAGTTCTTC. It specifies CASRLAGGANEQFF.

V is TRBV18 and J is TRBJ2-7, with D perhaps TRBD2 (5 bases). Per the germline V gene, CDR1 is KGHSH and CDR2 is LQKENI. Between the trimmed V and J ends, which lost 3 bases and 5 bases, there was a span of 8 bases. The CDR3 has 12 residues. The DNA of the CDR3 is TGTGCCAGCTCACCCTCCGGGGACGAGCAGTACTTC. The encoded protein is CASSPSGDEQYF. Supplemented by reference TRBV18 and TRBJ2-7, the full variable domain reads NAGVMQNPRHLVRRRGQEARLRCSPMKGHSHVYWYRQLPEEGLKFMVYLQKENIIDESGMPKERFSAEFPKEGPSILRIQQVVRGDSAAYFCASSPSGDEQYFGPGTRLTVT.

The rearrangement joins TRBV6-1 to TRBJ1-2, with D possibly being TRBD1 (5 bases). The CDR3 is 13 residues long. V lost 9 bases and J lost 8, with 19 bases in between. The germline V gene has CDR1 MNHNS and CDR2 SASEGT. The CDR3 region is CASHGVDKGGYTF. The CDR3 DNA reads TGTGCCAGTCACGGAGTGGACAAGGGAGGCTACACCTTC.

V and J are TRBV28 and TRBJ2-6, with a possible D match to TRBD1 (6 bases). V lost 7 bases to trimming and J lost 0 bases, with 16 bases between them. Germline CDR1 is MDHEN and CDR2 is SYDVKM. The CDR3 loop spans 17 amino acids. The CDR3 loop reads CASTPSLGASGANVLTF. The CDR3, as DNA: TGTGCCAGCACCCCATCCCTGGGGGCCTCTGGGGCCAACGTCCTGACTTTC.

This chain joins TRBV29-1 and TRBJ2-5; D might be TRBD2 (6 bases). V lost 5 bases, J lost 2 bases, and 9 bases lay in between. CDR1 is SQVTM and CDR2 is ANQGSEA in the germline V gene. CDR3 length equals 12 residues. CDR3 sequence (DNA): TGCAGCGTTAGCGGAGGGCAAGAGACCCAGTACTTC. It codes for CSVSGGQETQYF.

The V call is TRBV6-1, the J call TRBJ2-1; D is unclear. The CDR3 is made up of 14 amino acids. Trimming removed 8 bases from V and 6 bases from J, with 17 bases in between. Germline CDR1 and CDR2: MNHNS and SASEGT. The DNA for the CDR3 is TGTGCCAGCGAGGCCCCCCCGGCGCGCAATGAGCAGTTCTTC. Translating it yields CASEAPPARNEQFF.

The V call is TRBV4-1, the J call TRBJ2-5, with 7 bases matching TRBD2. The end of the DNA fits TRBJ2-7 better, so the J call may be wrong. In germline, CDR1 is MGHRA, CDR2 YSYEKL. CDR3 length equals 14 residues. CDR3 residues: CASSQLSGAYEQYF. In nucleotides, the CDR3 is TGCGCCAGCAGCCAATTAAGCGGGGCCTACGAGCAGTACTTC.

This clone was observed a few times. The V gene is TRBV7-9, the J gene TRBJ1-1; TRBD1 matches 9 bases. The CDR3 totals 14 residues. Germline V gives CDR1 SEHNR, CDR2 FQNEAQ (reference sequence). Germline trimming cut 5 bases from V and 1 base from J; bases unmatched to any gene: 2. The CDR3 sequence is CASSQTGGNTEAFF. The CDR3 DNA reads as TGTGCCAGCAGCCAGACAGGGGGGAACACTGAAGCTTTCTTT.

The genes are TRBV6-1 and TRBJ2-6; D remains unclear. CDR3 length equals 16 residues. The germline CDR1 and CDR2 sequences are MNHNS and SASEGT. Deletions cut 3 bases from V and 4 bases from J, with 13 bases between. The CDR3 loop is CASSEALARGANVLTF. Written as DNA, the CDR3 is TGTGCCAGCAGTGAGGCCCTCGCTAGGGGGGCCAACGTCCTGACTTTC.

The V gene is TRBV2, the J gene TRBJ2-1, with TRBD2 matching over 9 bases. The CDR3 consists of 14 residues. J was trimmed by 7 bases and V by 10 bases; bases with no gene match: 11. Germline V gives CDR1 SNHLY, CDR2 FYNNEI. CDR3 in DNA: TGTGCCATCTCCGCGGGGGGGGCCTTAAATGAGCAGTTCTTC. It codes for CAISAGGALNEQFF.

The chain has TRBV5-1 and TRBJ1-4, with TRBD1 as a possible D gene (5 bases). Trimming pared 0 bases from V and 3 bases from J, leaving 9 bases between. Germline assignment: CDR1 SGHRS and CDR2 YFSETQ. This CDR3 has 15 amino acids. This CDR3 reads CASSLETVPNEKLFF. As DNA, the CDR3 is TGCGCCAGCAGCTTGGAGACAGTGCCTAATGAAAAACTGTTTTTT.

The CDR3 region is CASSTGDLNTEAFF. The CDR3 nucleotides read TGTGCCAGCAGCACAGGGGACCTGAACACTGAAGCTTTCTTT. V usage is TRBV6-1 and J usage is TRBJ1-1, with 7 positions matching TRBD1. J lost 0 bases, V lost 6 bases, and 4 bases had no gene match. The CDR3 consists of 14 residues. Germline CDR1 and CDR2: MNHNS and SASEGT.

CDR3 nucleotide sequence: TGTGCCAGCAGCCTCGCGAATGAGCAGTTCTTC. Its protein is CASSLANEQFF. The rearrangement joins TRBV11-2 to TRBJ2-1; no reliable D call. This CDR3 comprises 11 residues. Germline V gene sequence: CDR1 SGHAT, CDR2 FQNNGV. Between the trimmed V and J ends, which lost 5 bases and 7 bases, there was a span of 6 bases.

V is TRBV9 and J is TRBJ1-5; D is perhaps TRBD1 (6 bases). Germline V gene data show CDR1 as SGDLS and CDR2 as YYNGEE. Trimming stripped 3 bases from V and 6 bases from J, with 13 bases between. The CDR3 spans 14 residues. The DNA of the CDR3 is TGTGCCAGCAGCGAGAGGGGGTCGGGTCAGCCCCAGCATTTT. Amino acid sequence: CASSERGSGQPQHF.

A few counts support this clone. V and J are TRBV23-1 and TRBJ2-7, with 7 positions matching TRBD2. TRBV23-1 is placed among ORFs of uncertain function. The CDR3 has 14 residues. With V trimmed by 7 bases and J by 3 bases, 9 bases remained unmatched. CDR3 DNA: TGCGCCAGCACGCTAGCGGAACAAATCTACGAGCAGTACTTC. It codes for CASTLAEQIYEQYF.

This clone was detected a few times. Here the CDR3 reads CSVATSGGYSGANVLTF. The CDR3 DNA reads TGCAGCGTTGCCACTAGCGGGGGATACTCTGGGGCCAACGTCCTGACTTTC. The rearrangement uses TRBV29-1 and TRBJ2-6; 11 nucleotides align to TRBD2. This CDR3 is 17 amino acids long. Germline V gene sequence: CDR1 SQVTM, CDR2 ANQGSEA. With 4 bases clipped from V and 0 bases from J, the junction kept 5 bases outside the gene matches.

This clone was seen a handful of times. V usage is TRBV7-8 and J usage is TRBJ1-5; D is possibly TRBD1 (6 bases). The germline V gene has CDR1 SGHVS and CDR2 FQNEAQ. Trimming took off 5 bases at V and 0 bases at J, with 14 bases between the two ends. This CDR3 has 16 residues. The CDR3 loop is CASSPGGGNSNQPQHF. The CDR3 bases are TGTGCCAGCAGCCCCGGTGGGGGCAATAGCAATCAGCCCCAGCATTTT.

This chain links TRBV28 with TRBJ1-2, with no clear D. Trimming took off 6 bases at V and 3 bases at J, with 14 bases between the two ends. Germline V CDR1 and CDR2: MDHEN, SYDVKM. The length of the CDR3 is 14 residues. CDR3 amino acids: CASSLDSPYYGYTF. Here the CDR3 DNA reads TGTGCCAGCAGCTTGGATAGCCCCTACTATGGCTACACCTTC.

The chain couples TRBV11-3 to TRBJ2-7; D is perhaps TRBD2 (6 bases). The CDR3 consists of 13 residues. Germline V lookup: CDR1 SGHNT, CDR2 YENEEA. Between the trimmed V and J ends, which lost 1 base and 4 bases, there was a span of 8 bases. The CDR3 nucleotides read TGTGCCAGCAGCTTAGGGGGAGGATACGAGCAGTACTTC. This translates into CASSLGGGYEQYF.

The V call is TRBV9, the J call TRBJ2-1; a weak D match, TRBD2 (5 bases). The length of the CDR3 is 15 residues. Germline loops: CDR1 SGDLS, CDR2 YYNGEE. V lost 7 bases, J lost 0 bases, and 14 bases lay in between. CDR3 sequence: CASARTSSSYNEQFF. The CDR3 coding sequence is TGTGCCAGCGCCAGGACTTCGAGCTCCTACAATGAGCAGTTCTTC.

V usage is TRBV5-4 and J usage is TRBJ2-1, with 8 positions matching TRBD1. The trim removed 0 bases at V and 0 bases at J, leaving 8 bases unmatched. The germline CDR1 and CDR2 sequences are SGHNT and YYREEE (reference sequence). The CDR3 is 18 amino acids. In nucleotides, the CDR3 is TGTGCCAGCAGCTTGGGTGCTGCAGGACAGGGCTCCTACAATGAGCAGTTCTTC. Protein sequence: CASSLGAAGQGSYNEQFF.